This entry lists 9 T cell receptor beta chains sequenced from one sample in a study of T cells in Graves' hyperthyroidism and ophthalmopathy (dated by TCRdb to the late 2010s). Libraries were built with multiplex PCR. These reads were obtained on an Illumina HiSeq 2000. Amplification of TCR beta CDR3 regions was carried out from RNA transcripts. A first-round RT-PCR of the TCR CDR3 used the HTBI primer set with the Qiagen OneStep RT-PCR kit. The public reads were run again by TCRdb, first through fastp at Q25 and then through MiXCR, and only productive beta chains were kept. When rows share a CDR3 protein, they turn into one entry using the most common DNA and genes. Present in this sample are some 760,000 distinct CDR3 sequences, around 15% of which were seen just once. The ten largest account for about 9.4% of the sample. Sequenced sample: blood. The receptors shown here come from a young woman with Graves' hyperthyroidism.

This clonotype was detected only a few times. The CDR3: CASSLKGQGAKADTQYF. The DNA of the CDR3 is TGTGCCAGCAGCTTGAAGGGGCAGGGGGCGAAGGCAGATACGCAGTATTTT. The chain couples TRBV5-8 to TRBJ2-3; TRBD1 agrees at 8 bases. V lost 1 base to trimming and J lost 4 bases; unmatched junction nucleotides: 11. The CDR3 has 17 amino acids. Per the germline V gene, CDR1 is SGHTS and CDR2 is YDEGEE.

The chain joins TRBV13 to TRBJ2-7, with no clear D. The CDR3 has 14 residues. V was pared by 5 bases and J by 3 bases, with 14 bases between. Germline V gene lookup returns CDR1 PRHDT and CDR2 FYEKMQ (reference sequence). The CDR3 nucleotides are TGTGCCAGCAGCGTAAGGACCGGCGGCTACGAGCAGTACTTC. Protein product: CASSVRTGGYEQYF.

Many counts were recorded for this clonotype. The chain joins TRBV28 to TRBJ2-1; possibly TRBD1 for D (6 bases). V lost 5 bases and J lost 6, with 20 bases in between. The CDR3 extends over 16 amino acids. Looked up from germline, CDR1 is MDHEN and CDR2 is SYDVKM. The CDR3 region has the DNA TGTGCCAGCAGTAACTCCAGGGGATTTGTGTCCAATGAGCAGTTCTTC. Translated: CASSNSRGFVSNEQFF.

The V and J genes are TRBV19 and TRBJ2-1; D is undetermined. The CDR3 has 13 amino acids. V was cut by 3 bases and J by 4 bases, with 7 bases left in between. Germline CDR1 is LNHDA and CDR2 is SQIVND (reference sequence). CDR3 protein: CASSIILYNEQFF. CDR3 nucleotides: TGTGCCAGTAGTATTATCCTGTACAATGAGCAGTTCTTC.

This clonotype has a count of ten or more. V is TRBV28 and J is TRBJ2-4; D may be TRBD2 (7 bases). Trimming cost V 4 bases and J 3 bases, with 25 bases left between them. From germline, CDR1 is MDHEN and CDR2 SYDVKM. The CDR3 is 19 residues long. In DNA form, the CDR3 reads TGTGCCAGCAGTTCGACCGCTTTCGCGGGGGACATGGACAAAAACATTCAGTACTTC. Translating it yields CASSSTAFAGDMDKNIQYF.

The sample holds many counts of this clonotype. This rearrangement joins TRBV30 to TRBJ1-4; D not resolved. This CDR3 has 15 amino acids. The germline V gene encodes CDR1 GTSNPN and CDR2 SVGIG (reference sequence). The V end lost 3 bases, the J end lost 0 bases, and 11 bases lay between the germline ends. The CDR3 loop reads CAWSRRTATNEKLFF. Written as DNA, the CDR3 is TGTGCCTGGAGCCGACGGACGGCAACTAATGAAAAACTGTTTTTT.

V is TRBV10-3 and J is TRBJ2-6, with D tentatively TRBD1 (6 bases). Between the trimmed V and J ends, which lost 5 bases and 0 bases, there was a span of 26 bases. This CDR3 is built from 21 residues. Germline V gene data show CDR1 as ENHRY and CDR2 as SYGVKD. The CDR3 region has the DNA TGTGCCATCAGTCACACCCCAACAGGGCCCGCCCGCCTCTCTGGGGCCAACGTCCTGACTTTC. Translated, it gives CAISHTPTGPARLSGANVLTF.

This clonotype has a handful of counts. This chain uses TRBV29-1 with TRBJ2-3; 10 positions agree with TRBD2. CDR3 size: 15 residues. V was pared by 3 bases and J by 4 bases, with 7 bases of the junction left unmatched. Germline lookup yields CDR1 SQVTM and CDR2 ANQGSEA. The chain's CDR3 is CSVDGLAGVSDTQYF. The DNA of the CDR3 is TGCAGCGTTGACGGGCTAGCGGGAGTCTCAGATACGCAGTATTTT.

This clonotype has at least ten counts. CDR3 residues: CASSWTTNTEAFF. In DNA, the CDR3 is TGTGCCAGCAGTTGGACAACGAACACTGAAGCTTTCTTT. The chain links TRBV28 to TRBJ1-1; D perhaps matches TRBD1 (5 bases). With 4 bases removed from V and 1 base from J, the gap between germline ends came to 7 bases. CDR3 length: 13 amino acids. The germline gives CDR1 MDHEN, CDR2 SYDVKM.